This record covers a single TCR beta chain. It lacks a known antigen. One base away there is no much larger clone; base qualities are not given. The cohort comprised approximately 700 healthy bone marrow donors. Cohort members were all nominally healthy when sampled, although unrecorded immune exposures were likely present. The donor tested CMV seronegative, placing the donor among the 350 or so seronegative members of the cohort. Every donor gave a peripheral blood sample, and the peripheral blood mononuclear cells from that sample were used for TCR beta sequencing. Genomic DNA was extracted from the blood cell samples with the Qiagen DNeasy Blood Extraction Kit. CDR1 LNHDA and CDR2 SQIVND are derived from the germline V gene (reference sequence). The CDR3 sequence holds 13 residues, the cysteine and phenylalanine included. Just the 39-base CDR3 DNA is kept, in frame starting at base 1. V gives up 3 bases and J gives up 1 base, and the segment between their germline ends measures 6 bases.

The receptor library was made with the immunoSEQ multiplex PCR assay. For the multiplex PCR, a mixture combining 60 forward primers for TCR Vbeta segments and 13 reverse primers for TCR Jbeta segments was used. The CDR3 region of rearranged TCR beta genes was amplified from genomic DNA with a multiplex PCR assay. The amplified TCR beta libraries were sequenced on the Illumina HiSeq System as 87-base-pair reads. On the study's bioinformatics: In a later analysis, roughly 80 million unique TCR beta chains were counted across the approximately 640 repertoires, and roughly 10 million of these chains were shared by at least two donors. A nearest-neighbor algorithm error-corrected the raw reads and collapsed the reads into unique sequences, merging closely related sequences to remove PCR and sequencing errors. To assign V, D and J gene segments, CDR3 sequences were aligned to IMGT reference sequences. For a sequence to be retained, a match of at least six nucleotides was required to both a V gene segment and a J gene segment. Rearrangements were classified as productive when the CDR3 lacked stop codons and remained in frame with V and J, and all other rearrangements were classified as non-productive. Following IMGT convention, CDR3 was defined as the stretch from the second conserved V-encoded cysteine to the conserved J-encoded phenylalanine. The earlier analysis of about 620 of the donors excluded sequences that lacked an unambiguous match to a single V gene segment. In an earlier analysis of more than 500 of the donors, a V segment was called functional when productive rearrangements were above 56.7%, and segregating when the standard deviation between donors exceeded 5%. To diagnose cytomegalovirus status from the catalog of TCR beta chain sequences, a statistical classification framework was built. V and J gene assignment, in a later analysis, came from comparing TCR nucleotide sequences with IMGT/GENE-DB human TR gene sequences. Using the TCRdist pipeline, a later analysis assigned CDR3 sequences along with most-parsimonious VDJ recombination scenarios. In a later analysis, each TCR beta chain was defined by its CDR3 amino acid sequence together with its V-gene family, and reads without a unique V-gene family were excluded. As a way to deal with suspected cross-contamination and a sequencing artifact, a later analysis dropped under 600 nucleotide sequences that were highly shared and had low generation probability. In a later analysis, a clonal expansion index for each public chain was calculated from normalized within-repertoire ranks of inferred template counts. In a later analysis, generation probabilities were computed using a VDJ recombination model fitted to out-of-frame rearrangements, and the results were checked against IGoR. A later analysis scored TCR-TCR, TCR-HLA and TCR-CMV co-occurrence with hypergeometric tests, applying a repertoire-size bias correction to TCR pairs. False discovery rates were estimated in a later analysis by permuting HLA or CMV assignments 20 times. In a later analysis, co-occurring TCRs were grouped with DBSCAN, and TCRdist sequence similarity was added when clustering was performed within HLA-allele-positive subsets. Repertoires with fewer than 30,000 or more than 120,000 public chains were left out of co-occurrence clustering, as were about 5 repertoires with anomalous nucleotide sharing. In its TCRdb copy, this immuneACCESS table keeps in-frame sequences only and misses some clones. Where compared with another copy, unresolved V genes explain less than half of these, and the others have no known cause. D and trimming come from the DNA, and the V and J calls and clone size come from that table. Across this sample there are 69,000 or so clones, with about 76% seen only once. The top ten hold 3.3% of the sample.

The sample comes from a study of cytomegalovirus exposure and HLA in healthy donors (dated by TCRdb to about 2017). Regarding the study in general: In an earlier analysis of roughly 590 of the donors, approximately 300 Gb of sequence data and 90 million to 120 million unique TCR beta sequences from 150 million to 200 million T cells were reported. An early release that covered some 630 HLA-typed donors contained approximately 300 gigabases of sequencing data and 70 million to 100 million unique TCR sequences. Among the roughly 410 genotyped donors, approximately 77% belonged to the genetic ancestry cluster associated with self-reported Caucasian donors. The study aimed to test whether signatures of past pathogen exposure could be identified by cataloging public T cell receptors. The study profiled the T cell repertoires of fewer than 850 subjects by immunosequencing and related them to cytomegalovirus serostatus. A separate validation cohort of over 95 different subjects was used in addition to the roughly 720-subject first cohort. The study combined high-throughput TCR immunosequencing, statistical association of individual TCRs with disease status, and machine learning to predict cytomegalovirus infection status. In a later analysis, previously published TCR beta repertoires from some 640 donors were re-analyzed and high-resolution HLA genotyping was added so that TCR occurrence patterns could be studied. The later analysis used no new phenotypic data to find candidate immune exposures, relying instead on TCR beta sequences and their occurrence across donors. An earlier analysis of several hundred of the donors applied high-throughput TCR beta sequencing to assess whether each TCR beta V gene segment acted as functional or pseudogenic. Donor age, sex, ethnicity and CMV serostatus were compiled alongside the repertoire data. Genome-wide SNP genotypes for about 60% of the roughly 700 donors were used in a later genetic analysis, which treated that subset as a discovery cohort. All discovery cohort repertoires had been generated using a single sequencing platform. Class I and class II HLA loci were covered by the typing at four-digit resolution. Typing coverage varied by locus: about 620-640 donors for A, B, C, DRB1 and DQB1; roughly 520 for DQA1; some 610 for DPA1; approximately 490 for DPB1. Four to six DR-DQ haplotypes were handled as single units for association and clustering, since linkage in the cohort was strong. On average, roughly 250,000 unique TCR beta nucleotide sequences were sequenced per donor among a few hundred genotyped donors of the cohort, with 15% to 20% of those sequences being non-productive. Overall study outcomes, separate from this receptor: In the study, approximately 150 TCR beta chains were listed as associated with cytomegalovirus. In a later analysis, HLA-associated TCR beta chains showed more clonal expansion and lower generation probabilities than non-associated chains that were equally common. The earlier analysis of some 540 of the donors excluded 15 to 20 rarely observed V segments, including chromosome 9 orphons, because counts were too low. A later analysis found that most CMV-associated TCR beta chains appeared HLA-restricted, with HLA associations seemingly driven largely by CMV exposure. Linkage disequilibrium might explain the correlated functional status among segregating V segments, but an unknown experimental factor could not be excluded. According to a later analysis, TCR association rates differed among HLA loci, with DRB1 alleles showing the most associated TCRs and HLA-C alleles showing the fewest. For the cohort, immune exposure information was limited to CMV serostatus. According to a later genetic analysis, donors in an Asian-associated ancestry cluster had fewer N-insertions in productive TCRs than the approximately 670-donor mean. In both the original and validation cohorts, the classifier was reported to diagnose cytomegalovirus status with high specificity and sensitivity. In a later genetic analysis, a missense DCLRE1C variant was associated with V-gene and J-gene trimming of TCR beta chains, and the association was replicated in an independent cohort. The sequencing pipeline was judged likely to have produced a cluster of highly shared sequence variants as a technical artifact. When HLA alleles, especially DR and DQ, strongly co-occurred, attributing TCR associations to individual alleles was difficult. The cohort was sequenced for TCR beta chains only, and without alpha or paired-chain data the features that could be detected were limited. The presence/absence analyses assumed that sequencing depth was roughly uniform across donors, and that assumption may not be true. Because the 87-base-pair reads could not distinguish some IMGT-functional V segments, including TRBV6-2 and TRBV6-3, those segments were excluded. According to a later analysis, parvovirus B19, influenza, CMV and Epstein-Barr virus appeared linked to several top co-occurrence clusters. Specific HLA alleles were associated with some 15,000 TCR beta sequences at a false discovery rate of 0.05 in a later analysis. The authors suggested that the approach could potentially be extended to other disease states and immunological phenotypes. In an earlier analysis of fewer than 700 of the donors, most TCR beta V segments appeared in productive rearrangements about 90% or about 30% of the time, broadly matching IMGT annotations. A further reported finding was that TCR beta sequences accurately predicted the HLA-A and HLA-B alleles for most subjects in the first cohort. Most TCR sequences were seen in very few donors, while some public TCRs were found in many individuals. Because HLA typing was missing for some donors at each locus, association tests included only the typed subset. A few of the identified cytomegalovirus-associated TCR beta chains were confirmed in vitro to be specific for cytomegalovirus antigens.

Source material: PBMCs. This TCR came from a man in his late teens or twenties in good health and CMV-seronegative. Rearrangement joined TRBV19 to TRBJ1-1; TRBD1 is perhaps the D gene, given 5 matching bases. The CDR3 here reads CASSMTANTEAFF. In nucleotide form, the sequence is TGTGCCAGTAGTATGACAGCGAACACTGAAGCTTTCTTT.